The rows below give T cell receptor beta chains drawn from one sample of a study of cytomegalovirus exposure and HLA in healthy donors. Method: immunoSEQ multiplex PCR; TCRdb's copy keeps in-frame clones and lacks some. The sample includes approximately 85,000 clones, around 77% of them seen just once. Material for sequencing was PBMCs. All receptors come from a man aged 25-45 years in good health and CMV-seronegative. Both conserved end residues are part of each CDR3. D genes are given only for firm matches. Not every row has a clone size; where given, it reads once, few, many or a size class.

v_call	clone_size	d_call	j_call	cdr3_aa	cdr3_nt
TRBV5-5	-	-	TRBJ1-2	CASSLGLENYGYTF	TGTGCCAGCAGCTTGGGACTGGAAAACTATGGCTACACCTTC
TRBV29-1	-	-	TRBJ2-7	CSVQQGKGGPTEQYF	TGCAGCGTCCAGCAGGGTAAAGGGGGTCCTACGGAGCAGTACTTC
TRBV29-1	-	-	TRBJ1-4	CSGLTTGTNEKLFF	TGCAGCGGCCTAACGACAGGTACTAATGAAAAACTGTTTTTT
TRBV5-5	-	-	TRBJ2-2	CASSFHQGLNTGELFF	TGTGCCAGCAGCTTTCATCAGGGTTTGAACACCGGGGAGCTGTTTTTT
TRBV4-2	-	TRBD2	TRBJ2-1	CASSHPLAGEQFF	TGTGCCAGCAGCCACCCACTAGCGGGGGAGCAGTTCTTC
TRBV30	-	-	TRBJ1-3	CAWTLSGQFSGNTIYF	TGTGCCTGGACCCTCTCCGGACAGTTCTCTGGAAACACCATATATTTT
TRBV5-4	-	TRBD1	TRBJ2-1	CASSTRDRDNEQFF	TGTGCCAGCAGCACGAGGGACAGGGACAATGAGCAGTTCTTC
TRBV10-1	-	TRBD2	TRBJ2-7	CASSAKVGDYSEQYF	TGCGCCAGCAGTGCTAAAGTTGGGGACTACTCTGAGCAGTACTTC
TRBV29-1	-	-	TRBJ1-4	CSANRGLGEKLFF	TGCAGCGCTAATCGGGGACTGGGTGAAAAACTGTTTTTT
TRBV7-3	-	TRBD1	TRBJ2-2	CASSPQGANTGELFF	TGTGCCAGCAGCCCCCAGGGGGCGAACACCGGGGAGCTGTTTTTT
TRBV19	few	TRBD1	TRBJ2-1	CASSVTGGAGYEQFF	TGTGCCAGTAGTGTGACAGGGGGCGCAGGGTATGAGCAGTTCTTC
TRBV2	-	-	TRBJ2-7	CASNRNLYEQYF	TGTGCCAGCAACAGAAACCTCTACGAGCAGTACTTC
TRBV2	once	-	TRBJ1-1	CASSREFEAFF	TGTGCCAGCAGTCGCGAATTTGAAGCTTTCTTT
TRBV6-1	-	-	TRBJ2-3	CASSDKAGGADTQYF	TGTGCCAGCAGTGACAAAGCTGGTGGAGCAGATACGCAGTATTTT
TRBV4-2	-	TRBD1	TRBJ1-1	CASSHDRGNTEAFF	TGTGCCAGCAGCCACGACAGGGGGAACACTGAAGCTTTCTTT
TRBV5-1	once	TRBD1	TRBJ2-4	CASSPGRQGEPQYF	TGCGCCAGCAGCCCAGGACGACAGGGAGAACCTCAGTACTTC
TRBV25-1	-	-	TRBJ1-1	CASGGLQGKTFF	TGTGCCAGCGGCGGGCTCCAGGGGAAAACTTTCTTT
TRBV7-9	once	TRBD2	TRBJ2-5	CASSPSWAQRGSQETQYF	TGTGCCAGCAGCCCCTCCTGGGCCCAGCGGGGGTCCCAAGAGACCCAGTACTTC
TRBV11-1	-	TRBD1	TRBJ2-7	CASSKKRTGLEQYF	TGTGCCAGCAGCAAAAAAAGGACAGGGCTCGAGCAGTACTTC
TRBV27	-	TRBD2	TRBJ2-1	CASSSQTSGDYNEQFF	TGTGCCAGCAGTTCCCAGACTAGCGGGGACTACAATGAGCAGTTCTTC
TRBV5-4	-	TRBD1	TRBJ1-1	CASSLNAGGKTEAFF	TGTGCCAGCAGCTTGAATGCAGGGGGCAAGACTGAAGCTTTCTTT
TRBV2	-	TRBD1	TRBJ2-7	CASSDGGQGYYEQYF	TGTGCCAGCAGTGATGGGGGACAGGGGTACTACGAGCAGTACTTC
TRBV7-2	few	TRBD1	TRBJ1-2	CASGGGLGYTF	TGTGCCAGCGGAGGGGGCCTTGGCTACACCTTC
TRBV2	few	TRBD1	TRBJ1-2	CASRKTGGGYTF	TGTGCCAGCAGAAAGACAGGGGGCGGCTACACCTTC
TRBV7-9	-	-	TRBJ1-1	CASSLEAGGVEAFF	TGTGCCAGCAGCTTAGAGGCGGGAGGGGTTGAAGCTTTCTTT